Here is one TCR beta chain with its context. Its cognate antigen is unknown. 5'RACE primed from the constant segment yielded TCR alpha and TCR beta cDNA libraries bearing sample barcodes and UMIs. MiXCR, applied by TCRdb to the 5' RACE reads, yields one record per CDR3 protein. The table lists hundreds of thousands of distinct CDR3 sequences, 16% of them singletons. The length of the CDR3 is 17 residues. Trimming at V came to 5 bases and at J to 3 bases, leaving 8 bases not matched to a gene. The V gene's germline CDR1 is MNHEY and CDR2 SVGAGI. The data belong to a study of T-cell memory formation after mild COVID-19. Study-level background: TCR clusters largely stayed donor specific.

General study findings and limits: Among contracting clones, CD4+ were mainly CM/EM and CD8+ enriched in EMRA. Pre-infection memory contained some responding clones, which suggested that cross-reactive memory had joined.

The J gene is TRBJ2-1, the V gene TRBV6-5, with 12 nucleotides matching TRBD2. The sequence was obtained from a man between 18 and 35 years old who had mild COVID-19 (a few samples of this study predate the infection). Cell type and time point are not known. Sequenced material: PBMCs or a T cell subset sorted from them (not recorded which). CDR3 coding DNA: TGTGCCAGCAGTGAACCGACTAGCGGGGGTTACTACAATGAGCAGTTCTTC. Translating gives CASSEPTSGGYYNEQFF.